A single sample is the source of the 27 T cell receptor beta chains below, sequenced in a study of response to subunit inactivated influenza vaccine. MiXCR, applied by TCRdb to the RT-PCR reads, yields one record per CDR3 protein. The sample consists of about 570,000 distinct CDR3 sequences, 10% to 15% of them appearing once. The sample consisted of PBMCs from blood, taken on the day of vaccination. These receptors were obtained from a man between 50 and 59 years old who received an inactivated influenza vaccine.

This clonotype has a count of ten or more. V is TRBV4-1 and J is TRBJ2-1; D is perhaps TRBD2 (6 bases). Germline V CDR1 and CDR2: MGHRA, YSYEKL. This CDR3 has 13 residues. V was clipped by 4 bases and J by 12 bases, with 16 bases between them. The CDR3 loop is CASSRAPREGQFF. The DNA of the CDR3 is TGCGCCAGCAGCCGGGCCCCGCGGGAAGGGCAGTTCTTC.

The rearrangement joins TRBV9 to TRBJ2-7, with TRBD1 matching over 8 bases. After removal of 4 bases from V and 3 bases from J, the junction contained 9 bases not matched to a gene. Looked up from germline, CDR1 is SGDLS and CDR2 is YYNGEE. The CDR3 has 15 residues. CDR3 in amino acids: CASSSTDRVGYEQYF. For the CDR3, the DNA is TGTGCCAGCAGCTCGACGGACAGGGTAGGCTACGAGCAGTACTTC. Complete variable domain (other parts from reference TRBV9 and TRBJ2-7): DSGVTQTPKHLITATGQRVTLRCSPRSGDLSVYWYQQSLDQGLQFLIQYYNGEERAKGNILERFSAQQFPDLHSELNLSSLELGDSALYFCASSSTDRVGYEQYFGPGTRLTVT.

This clonotype was seen more than once but under ten times. This sequence joins TRBV20-1 and TRBJ2-3; possibly TRBD2 for D (6 bases). The length of the CDR3 is 11 residues. The germline V and J ends were trimmed by 6 bases and 8 bases, with 12 bases remaining between them. CDR1 and CDR2 (germline): DFQATT, SNEGSKA (reference sequence). The CDR3 DNA is TGCAGTGCCTCGGCGGAGGGTACGCAGTATTTT. As protein: CSASAEGTQYF.

The chain links TRBV10-3 to TRBJ1-1; 8 bases are a match to TRBD1. This CDR3 has 12 residues. Germline assignment: CDR1 ENHRY and CDR2 SYGVKD. V gave up 6 bases and J gave up 8 bases; unmatched junction bases: 5. CDR3 protein: CAIRGGQAEAFF. In nucleotides, the CDR3 is TGTGCCATCAGGGGGGGACAGGCCGAAGCTTTCTTT.

The table lists this clonotype with a few counts. The chain recombines TRBV7-9 with TRBJ2-2; TRBD1 aligns across 8 bases. Germline V CDR1 and CDR2: SEHNR, FQNEAQ (reference sequence). The CDR3 runs 16 residues. The ends lost 4 bases at V and 4 bases at J; junction bases unmatched: 8. The CDR3 loop reads CASSSSFDRGTGELFF. CDR3 nucleotides: TGTGCCAGCAGCTCTTCTTTTGACAGGGGCACCGGGGAGCTGTTTTTT.

This clonotype was observed a handful of times. The rearrangement joins TRBV7-9 to TRBJ2-1; the D is unclear. The germline V gene encodes CDR1 SEHNR and CDR2 FQNEAQ (reference sequence). Between the trimmed V and J ends, which lost 1 base and 7 bases, there was a span of 14 bases. CDR3 length: 15 residues. CDR3: CASSLVSSSGNEQFF. CDR3 nucleotide sequence: TGTGCCAGCAGCTTAGTCTCGTCCTCTGGGAATGAGCAGTTCTTC.

This clonotype was seen repeatedly, ten times or more. This chain links TRBV10-3 with TRBJ1-2, with 9 bases matching TRBD1. CDR3 length: 16 residues. J gave up 5 bases and V 5 bases, and 12 bases lay outside the gene matches. Germline V gene sequence: CDR1 ENHRY, CDR2 SYGVKD. Written as DNA, the CDR3 is TGTGCCATCAGTAACTCCGGGACAGGGAACACTTATGGCTACACCTTC. Translation: CAISNSGTGNTYGYTF.

This clonotype was counted between two and nine times. The chain is built from TRBV20-1 and TRBJ2-4; maybe TRBD2 (5 bases). The CDR3 spans 19 residues. V shed 0 bases and J shed 3 bases, with 24 bases lying between them. Germline values: CDR1 DFQATT, CDR2 SNEGSKA (reference sequence). CDR3 DNA: TGCAGTGCTAGAGATTGGGCCTTGACTACGTATCAAAACAAAAACATTCAGTACTTC. Translated, it gives CSARDWALTTYQNKNIQYF.

This clonotype was seen only a few times. V usage is TRBV24-1 and J usage is TRBJ2-2; the match to TRBD2 covers 8 bases. Germline V gene lookup returns CDR1 KGHDR and CDR2 SFDVKD. The length of the CDR3 is 16 residues. V trimming: 11 bases; J trimming: 0 bases; junction bases outside the gene matches: 10. The CDR3 spells CAISSGSGTNTGELFF. The CDR3 coding sequence is TGTGCCATCTCGAGCGGTAGCGGGACGAACACCGGGGAGCTGTTTTTT.

This clonotype has a count of ten or more. CDR3 region: CASSRTSGGENEQFF. As DNA, the CDR3 is TGTGCCAGCAGCCGGACTAGCGGGGGGGAAAATGAGCAGTTCTTC. The chain employs TRBV11-2 and TRBJ2-1; TRBD2 agrees at 15 bases. V lost 5 bases, J lost 7 bases, and 3 bases stayed unmatched. The V gene's germline CDR1 is SGHAT and CDR2 FQNNGV. The CDR3 spans 15 residues.

The chain is built from TRBV20-1 and TRBJ2-3, with 10 bases aligning to TRBD2. The CDR3 covers 13 residues. The V segment lost 8 bases and the J segment 2 bases; nucleotides outside the gene matches: 4. CDR1 DFQATT and CDR2 SNEGSKA come from the germline V gene (reference sequence). The CDR3 region has the DNA TGCAGTTTTAGCGGGGGGCCCACAGATACGCAGTATTTT. It translates to CSFSGGPTDTQYF.

The chain links TRBV5-6 to TRBJ2-5, with 9 bases that match TRBD2. Germline trimming cut 0 bases from V and 3 bases from J; bases unmatched to any gene: 6. Per germline, CDR1 SGHDT and CDR2 YYEEEE. The CDR3 contains 16 residues. CDR3 loop: CASSLVREGGKETQYF. The CDR3 nucleotides read TGTGCCAGCAGCTTGGTGCGGGAGGGCGGAAAAGAGACCCAGTACTTC.

In its sample, this clonotype was seen a few times. The V gene is TRBV20-1, the J gene TRBJ2-4; no reliable D call. V shed 5 bases and J shed 1 base, with 9 bases lying between them. From germline, CDR1 is DFQATT and CDR2 SNEGSKA (reference sequence). The CDR3 loop spans 13 amino acids. The CDR3 DNA reads TGCAGTGCTCCCCCCGAGGCCAAAAACATTCAGTACTTC. Translating it yields CSAPPEAKNIQYF.

This clonotype was observed a handful of times. The chain links TRBV5-1 to TRBJ1-3, with unresolved D. V was pared by 4 bases and J by 4 bases, with 18 bases between. Looked up from germline, CDR1 is SGHRS and CDR2 is YFSETQ. The CDR3 consists of 16 residues. CDR3 nucleotides: TGCGCCAGCAGCCGAGAAACGGGTTCAAGGGGAAACACCATATATTTT. Translating it yields CASSRETGSRGNTIYF.

The chain uses TRBV10-3 and TRBJ2-5; 9 bases fit TRBD2. The CDR3 consists of 14 residues. V lost 7 bases, J lost 2 bases, and 5 bases stayed unmatched. CDR1 and CDR2 (germline): ENHRY, SYGVKD. CDR3 in DNA: TGTGCCATCAAGGAGCGGGAGGTTCAAGAGACCCAGTACTTC. As protein: CAIKEREVQETQYF.

The chain combines TRBV11-3 with TRBJ2-1; a weak D match, TRBD2 (5 bases). CDR1 and CDR2 (germline): SGHNT, YENEEA. The CDR3 totals 13 residues. The V gene lost 8 bases and the J gene lost 9 bases, with 17 bases spanning the gap. The CDR3 protein is CASSLARDLEQFF. The CDR3 DNA sequence: TGTGCCAGCTCCCTAGCAAGGGATCTTGAGCAGTTCTTC.

This clonotype showed up just a few times. The chain carries TRBV7-6 and TRBJ2-3; the D is unclear. The CDR3 is 14 residues long. Per the germline V gene, CDR1 is SGHVS and CDR2 is FNYEAQ. The V and J ends lost 5 bases and 11 bases respectively, with 20 bases between them. CDR3 region: CASSPSMNSWGQYF. In DNA form, the CDR3 reads TGTGCCAGCAGCCCCTCCATGAATTCATGGGGGCAGTATTTT.

The rearrangement links TRBV20-1 to TRBJ2-7; D perhaps matches TRBD2 (6 bases). Germline-derived CDR1 and CDR2 are DFQATT and SNEGSKA (reference sequence). With 2 bases removed from V and 6 bases from J, the gap between germline ends came to 14 bases. This CDR3 is 13 amino acids long. The CDR3 coding sequence is TGCAGTGCTAGAACATGGGGGGTGTCCGAGCAGTACTTC. This gives the protein CSARTWGVSEQYF.

A few counts support this clonotype. This chain's CDR3 is CASSYRRAYGETQYF. The DNA for the CDR3 is TGTGCCAGCAGTTACCGGCGGGCTTACGGAGAGACCCAGTACTTC. This chain joins TRBV6-5 and TRBJ2-5; maybe TRBD2 (5 bases). The CDR3 has 15 residues. Looked up from germline, CDR1 is MNHEY and CDR2 is SVGAGI. V was clipped by 2 bases and J by 4 bases, with 14 bases between them.

This clonotype was observed a handful of times. This chain uses TRBV20-1 with TRBJ2-7; a possible D gene is TRBD1 (6 bases). Germline-derived CDR1 and CDR2 are DFQATT and SNEGSKA (reference sequence). The CDR3 is 14 residues long. V dropped 0 bases and J dropped 2 bases, with 11 bases sitting between them. The CDR3 nucleotides are TGCAGTGCTAGAGAGAGGACAGTCACCTACGAGCAGTACTTC. Translated, it gives CSARERTVTYEQYF.

The rearrangement joins TRBV7-9 to TRBJ2-1; no clear D gene. Deletions cut 3 bases from V and 3 bases from J, with 6 bases between. The CDR3 is 13 residues long. Germline lookup yields CDR1 SEHNR and CDR2 FQNEAQ (reference sequence). The CDR3 nucleotides are TGTGCCAGCAGCTTCCAAGTCTACAATGAGCAGTTCTTC. Translation: CASSFQVYNEQFF. Variable domain in full (rest from reference TRBV7-9 and TRBJ2-1): DTGVSQNPRHKITKRGQNVTFRCDPISEHNRLYWYRQTLGQGPEFLTYFQNEAQLEKSRLLSDRFSAERPKGSFSTLEIQRTEQGDSAMYLCASSFQVYNEQFFGPGTRLTVL.

This chain connects TRBV12-3 or TRBV12-4 to TRBJ1-2; no clear D. The CDR3 sequence is 14 residues long. Trimming removed 2 bases from V and 5 bases from J, with 12 bases in between. The CDR3 spells CASSLSSEGYGYTF. The CDR3 bases are TGTGCCAGCAGTTTAAGCTCGGAGGGTTATGGCTACACCTTC.

This clonotype was observed a handful of times. The chain carries TRBV7-2 and TRBJ1-1; 10 nucleotides align to TRBD1. V shed 2 bases, J shed 5 bases, and the junction held 8 bases outside the gene matches. Germline CDR1 SGHTA, CDR2 FQGNSA. The CDR3 contains 16 residues. CDR3 DNA sequence: TGTGCCAGCAGCTTACATTTGACAGGGGGCGGTACTGAAGCTTTCTTT. Its protein product is CASSLHLTGGGTEAFF.

This clonotype was counted between two and nine times. DNA for the CDR3: TGTGCCTGGAGTTTAAGGGCCGGCGGGGAGCTGTTTTTT. Residues: CAWSLRAGGELFF. The V call is TRBV30, the J call TRBJ2-2, with D hard to call. The germline V gene has CDR1 GTSNPN and CDR2 SVGIG (reference sequence). The CDR3 length is 13 residues. Trimming left V 2 bases short and J 7 bases short, with 11 bases between.

A few counts support this clonotype. This chain joins TRBV5-1 and TRBJ2-3; 15 bases match TRBD2. The CDR3 consists of 17 residues. Trimming removed 4 bases from V and 4 bases from J; junction bases left unmatched: 7. The germline gives CDR1 SGHRS, CDR2 YFSETQ. CDR3 amino acids: CASSEGLAGGRSDTQYF. In nucleotides, the CDR3 is TGCGCCAGCAGCGAGGGACTAGCGGGAGGCAGGTCAGATACGCAGTATTTT.

V and J are TRBV5-4 and TRBJ2-7, with 8 nucleotides matching TRBD1. Per germline, CDR1 SGHNT and CDR2 YYREEE (reference sequence). The junction had 12 bases not matched to a gene; V was cut back by 4 bases and J by 12 bases. This CDR3 contains 13 residues. The CDR3 spells CASSRDRSEGAYF. CDR3 DNA: TGTGCCAGCAGCCGGGACAGGTCCGAGGGGGCGTACTTC.

This clonotype was observed a few times. This chain joins TRBV9 and TRBJ2-3, with 9 bases lining up with TRBD1. Germline CDR1 is SGDLS and CDR2 is YYNGEE. J lost 9 bases, V lost 0 bases, and 5 bases had no gene match. The length of the CDR3 is 14 residues. The CDR3 spells CASSVATGGGTQYF. The CDR3 nucleotides are TGTGCCAGCAGCGTAGCTACAGGGGGCGGCACGCAGTATTTT.